This T cell receptor beta chain derives from a study of early T cells in non-severe SARS-CoV-2 infection. This CDR3 spans 17 amino acids. Germline V CDR1 and CDR2: DFQATT, SNEGSKA (reference sequence). V lost 0 bases, J lost 6 bases, and 24 bases lay in between. TCRdb called the 5' RACE reads again in MiXCR, with one record for every CDR3 protein. The table records 30,000 to 35,000 distinct CDR3 sequences, about 7% of them present only once. The sequences come from whole blood, collected at baseline. The chain links TRBV20-1 to TRBJ2-7, with D possibly TRBD2 on 5 matching bases. The clonotype was recovered from an adult who was a healthcare worker with PCR-confirmed SARS-CoV-2 infection or an uninfected control (not recorded which). The CDR3 reads CSARDSSWSGFWVEQYF. In DNA, the CDR3 is TGCAGTGCTAGAGACTCTAGCTGGAGTGGGTTCTGGGTCGAGCAGTACTTC.